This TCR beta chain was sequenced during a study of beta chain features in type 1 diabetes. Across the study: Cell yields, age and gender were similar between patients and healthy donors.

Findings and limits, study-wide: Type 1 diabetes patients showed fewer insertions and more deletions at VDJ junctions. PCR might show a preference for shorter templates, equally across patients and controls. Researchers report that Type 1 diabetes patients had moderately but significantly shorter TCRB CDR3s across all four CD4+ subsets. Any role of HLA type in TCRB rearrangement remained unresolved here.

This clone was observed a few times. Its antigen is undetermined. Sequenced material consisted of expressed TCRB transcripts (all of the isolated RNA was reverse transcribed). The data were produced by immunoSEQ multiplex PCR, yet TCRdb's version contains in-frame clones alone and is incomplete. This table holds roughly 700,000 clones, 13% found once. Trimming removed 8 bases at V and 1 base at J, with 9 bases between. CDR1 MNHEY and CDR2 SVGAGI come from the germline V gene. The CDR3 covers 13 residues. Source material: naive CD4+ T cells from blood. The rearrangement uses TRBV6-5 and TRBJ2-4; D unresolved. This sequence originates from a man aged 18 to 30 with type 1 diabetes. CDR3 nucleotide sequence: TGTGCCAGCGCAGCGATCGCCAAAAACATTCAGTACTTC. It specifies CASAAIAKNIQYF.